This record looks at one T cell receptor beta chain sequence and its context. The germline V gene has CDR1 SEHNR and CDR2 FQNEAQ (reference sequence). V was trimmed by 0 bases and J by 12 bases, leaving 9 bases between them. There are 12 residues in the CDR3. Naive-designated CD8 cells lacked CD45RO, were positively enriched for CCR7, and omitted terminally differentiated effector memory CD45RA+ cells. These data originate in a study of shared clonotypes between healthy human individuals. The material for each subset, its genomic DNA, was split evenly across several immunoSEQ plates. Repertoires were generated with immunoSEQ multiplex PCR, while TCRdb's copy carries only in-frame clones and drops some. The table has a few million clones, around 93% seen once.

The sample consisted of naive CD8+ T cells from PBMCs. This clonotype was sampled from a young man in good health. Some clones in this sample may be carry-over from other donors' samples. The J gene is TRBJ2-1, the V gene TRBV7-9; D is ambiguous. The CDR3 coding sequence is TGTGCCAGCAGCTTAGCGGCGGCAGGGCAGTTCTTC. It is translated as CASSLAAAGQFF.